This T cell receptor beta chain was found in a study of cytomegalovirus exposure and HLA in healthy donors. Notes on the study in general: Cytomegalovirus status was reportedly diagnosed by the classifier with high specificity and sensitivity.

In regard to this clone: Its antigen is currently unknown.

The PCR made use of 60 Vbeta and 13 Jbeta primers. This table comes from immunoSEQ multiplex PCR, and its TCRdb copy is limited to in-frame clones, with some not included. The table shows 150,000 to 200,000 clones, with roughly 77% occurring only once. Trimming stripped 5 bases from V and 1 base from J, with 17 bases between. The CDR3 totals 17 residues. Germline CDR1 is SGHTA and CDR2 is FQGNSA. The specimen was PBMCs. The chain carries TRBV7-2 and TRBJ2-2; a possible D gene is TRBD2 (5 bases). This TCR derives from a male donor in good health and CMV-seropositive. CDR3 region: CASSPRVRGVNTGELFF. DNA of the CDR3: TGTGCCAGCAGCCCGAGGGTACGCGGAGTGAACACCGGGGAGCTGTTTTTT.